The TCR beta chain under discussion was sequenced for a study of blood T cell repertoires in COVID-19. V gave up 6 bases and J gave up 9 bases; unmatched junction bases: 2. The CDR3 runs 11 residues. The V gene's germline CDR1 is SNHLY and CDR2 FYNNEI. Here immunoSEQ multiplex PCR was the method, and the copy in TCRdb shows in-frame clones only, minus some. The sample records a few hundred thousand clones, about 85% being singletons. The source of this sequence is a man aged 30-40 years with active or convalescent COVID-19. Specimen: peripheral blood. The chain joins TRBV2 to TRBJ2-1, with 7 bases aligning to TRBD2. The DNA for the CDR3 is TGTGCCAGCAGGCGGACTAGTGAGCAGTTCTTC. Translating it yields CASRRTSEQFF.